These 20 T cell receptor beta chains came from one sample sequenced in a study of cytomegalovirus exposure and HLA in healthy donors. Researchers ran the PCR with 60 Vbeta and 13 Jbeta primers. Here immunoSEQ multiplex PCR was the method, and the copy in TCRdb shows in-frame clones only, minus some. The sample shows around 170,000 clones, 77% of them seen only once. The sequencing input was PBMCs. The origin of the receptors is a man younger than 35 in good health and CMV-seronegative.

The V gene is TRBV19, the J gene TRBJ1-2; possible D gene TRBD1, 6 bases. The germline CDR1 and CDR2 sequences are LNHDA and SQIVND (reference sequence). Between the trimmed V and J ends, which lost 1 base and 4 bases, there was a span of 13 bases. CDR3 length: 15 residues. In DNA, the CDR3 is TGTGCCAGTAGTATAGGTATCGGGGGGCCCTATGGCTACACCTTC. Translation gives CASSIGIGGPYGYTF.

The gene calls are TRBV5-6 and TRBJ1-1; D perhaps matches TRBD1 (5 bases). The ends were cut back, 0 bases at V and 3 bases at J, with 15 bases in the middle. The CDR3 length is 16 residues. The V gene's germline CDR1 is SGHDT and CDR2 YYEEEE. The CDR3 nucleotides read TGTGCCAGCAGCTTGGCCGGAGGGGCGCTTTACACTGAAGCTTTCTTT. Translated, it gives CASSLAGGALYTEAFF.

The rearrangement joins TRBV7-9 to TRBJ2-5; 8 nucleotides match TRBD2. V shed 6 bases, J shed 2 bases, and the junction held 8 bases outside the gene matches. Germline V gene sequence: CDR1 SEHNR, CDR2 FQNEAQ (reference sequence). This CDR3 region has 15 residues. CDR3 in amino acids: CASRPLADLQETQYF. CDR3 nucleotides: TGTGCCAGCAGACCACTAGCGGACCTACAAGAGACCCAGTACTTC.

The rearrangement links TRBV15 to TRBJ2-7; D not certain. The CDR3 is 12 residues long. CDR1 and CDR2 from the germline V gene are LNHNV and YYDKDF (reference sequence). V was shortened by 5 bases and J by 7 bases, with 12 bases between the two germline ends. CDR3: CATSPADDEQYF. The CDR3 DNA follows: TGTGCCACCAGCCCGGCGGATGATGAGCAGTACTTC.

This clone was observed a handful of times. V gene TRBV4-2 combines with J gene TRBJ2-7; D ambiguous. CDR1 and CDR2 from the germline V gene are LGHNA and YNFKEQ. CDR3 length: 14 amino acids. V was clipped by 1 base and J by 2 bases, with 9 bases between them. CDR3 sequence reads: CASSQVVSPYEQYF. DNA for the CDR3: TGTGCCAGCAGCCAAGTCGTTAGTCCCTACGAGCAGTACTTC.

The CDR3 DNA reads as TGTGCTGGGGACAGCGATTATAGCAATCAGCCCCAGCATTTT. Translated, it gives CAGDSDYSNQPQHF. V usage is TRBV21-1 and J usage is TRBJ1-5; the table calls TRBD1, which could not be checked here. TRBV21-1 constitutes a pseudogene. The CDR3 totals 14 residues.

The chain employs TRBV4-2 and TRBJ1-4, with D unresolved. Per germline, CDR1 LGHNA and CDR2 YNFKEQ. The V gene lost 0 bases and the J gene lost 7 bases, with 12 bases spanning the gap. The CDR3 totals 15 residues. CDR3 sequence reads: CASSQETGKVEKLFF. DNA of the CDR3: TGTGCCAGCAGCCAAGAAACGGGTAAAGTTGAAAAACTGTTTTTT.

The chain links TRBV2 to TRBJ2-5; D may be TRBD1 (6 bases). CDR1 and CDR2 (germline): SNHLY, FYNNEI. The V and J ends lost 0 bases and 2 bases respectively, with 13 bases between them. CDR3 size: 16 residues. The CDR3 nucleotides read TGTGCCAGCAGTGAAGCCCGTACAGGGCTACAAGAGACCCAGTACTTC. Amino acid sequence: CASSEARTGLQETQYF.

This clone was observed a handful of times. The chain recombines TRBV2 with TRBJ2-1; the D is unclear. CDR3 length: 11 residues. CDR1 is SNHLY, CDR2 FYNNEI, per germline. With 6 bases removed from V and 10 bases from J, the gap between germline ends came to 10 bases. The CDR3 DNA reads as TGTGCCAGCAGACAAATCAGGGAGCAGTTCTTC. Translating it yields CASRQIREQFF.

Concerning this clone itself: One end of the junction does not line up with germline, which may come from a read error. Other DNA sequences within the sample encode an identical CDR3. The chain recombines TRBV27 with TRBJ2-2; 12 positions agree with TRBD2. The CDR3 runs 18 residues. Germline values: CDR1 MNHEY, CDR2 SMNVEV (reference sequence). CDR3 in amino acids: CASSLLTSGGPYTGELFF. DNA for the CDR3: TGTGCCAGCAGTTTGCTAACTAGCGGGGGGCCATACACCGGGGAGCTGTTCTTT.

Only a few counts were recorded for this clone. The chain is built from TRBV5-6 and TRBJ1-1, with a possible D match to TRBD1 (6 bases). Trimming shortened V by 3 bases and J by 3 bases, and 9 bases separated the two germline ends. The CDR3 is 13 residues long. Germline CDR1 is SGHDT and CDR2 is YYEEEE. CDR3 loop: CASSWQGYTEAFF. The CDR3 DNA reads TGTGCCAGCAGCTGGCAGGGGTACACTGAAGCTTTCTTT.

V and J are TRBV4-1 and TRBJ2-2; TRBD2 matches at 8 bases. The germline V gene has CDR1 MGHRA and CDR2 YSYEKL. The CDR3 spans 13 residues. The V and J ends lost 10 bases and 7 bases, in that order; junction bases with no gene match: 8. This chain's CDR3 is CATSGSVIGELFF. CDR3 sequence (DNA): TGCGCCACGAGCGGGAGTGTTATCGGGGAGCTGTTTTTT.

This sequence joins TRBV14 and TRBJ2-3; D perhaps matches TRBD1 (6 bases). Trimming removed 4 bases at V and 3 bases at J, with 14 bases between. CDR1 and CDR2 from the germline V gene are SGHDN and FVKESK. CDR3 length: 15 residues. The CDR3 nucleotides are TGTGCCAGCAGCCGGACAGTGGCGGGTACAGATACGCAGTATTTT. It translates to CASSRTVAGTDTQYF.

The chain employs TRBV5-6 and TRBJ2-6, with D hard to call. Trimming stripped 0 bases from V and 0 bases from J, with 10 bases between. The germline gives CDR1 SGHDT, CDR2 YYEEEE. The CDR3 is 17 residues long. CDR3 in amino acids: CASSLAAGSSGANVLTF. CDR3 bases: TGTGCCAGCAGCTTGGCGGCAGGCAGCTCTGGGGCCAACGTCCTGACTTTC.

CDR3 sequence: CASSKGLHRLDTHEQYF. Written as DNA, the CDR3 is TGTGCCAGCAGCAAAGGCCTCCACCGACTAGACACCCACGAGCAGTACTTC. V usage is TRBV21-1 and J usage is TRBJ2-7; the DNA was not compared with TRBD2, the D call given in the table. TRBV21-1 is termed a pseudogene. The CDR3 has 17 amino acids.

This chain uses TRBV5-8 with TRBJ2-5; the match to TRBD1 covers 9 bases. The CDR3 loop spans 17 amino acids. The V gene end was trimmed by 6 bases and the J gene end by 2 bases; junction bases not matched to a gene: 14. CDR1 is SGHTS and CDR2 is YDEGEE in the germline V gene. This CDR3 is CASNRGLGQGLQETQYF. Here the CDR3 DNA reads TGTGCCAGCAACCGGGGGCTTGGACAGGGGTTACAAGAGACCCAGTACTTC.

The chain employs TRBV4-2 and TRBJ2-5, with unresolved D. Germline V gene sequence: CDR1 LGHNA, CDR2 YNFKEQ. This CDR3 is built from 14 residues. Trimming removed 3 bases from V and 3 bases from J, with 11 bases in between. The CDR3 loop is CASSHRLLEETQYF. The CDR3 DNA reads TGTGCCAGCAGCCACCGACTGTTAGAAGAGACCCAGTACTTC.

J is TRBJ1-2 and V is TRBV6-5; D may be TRBD1 (5 bases). Germline values: CDR1 MNHEY, CDR2 SVGAGI. The CDR3 extends over 11 amino acids. V was trimmed by 11 bases and J by 3 bases, leaving 10 bases between them. CDR3 coding DNA: TGTGCCGGGGGGATGCACTATGGCTACACCTTC. Protein: CAGGMHYGYTF.

This rearrangement joins TRBV21-1 to TRBJ1-5. TRBV21-1 is a pseudogene segment. The CDR3 consists of 15 residues. The CDR3 DNA reads as TGTGCCAGCAGCAAAGATAGGTTCGGGTGGCAGCCCCAGCATTTT. The encoded protein is CASSKDRFGWQPQHF.

The rearrangement joins TRBV5-4 to TRBJ2-1, with TRBD2 matching 8 bases. This CDR3 comprises 16 residues. Losses at the gene ends were 4 bases for V and 0 bases for J; bases not matched to a gene: 6. Germline V CDR1 and CDR2: SGHNT, YYREEE (reference sequence). The DNA of the CDR3 is TGTGCCAGCAGCCCCTTAGCGGGGAGCTCCTACAATGAGCAGTTCTTC. As protein: CASSPLAGSSYNEQFF.